One and the same sample provided the 5 T cell receptor beta chains below, sequenced in a study of CD8+CD57+ T cells in acquired aplastic anemia. Genomic DNA, the template, was used for profiling of the TCR beta VDJ and CDR3. TCRdb itself ran the reads through MiXCR, one entry per CDR3 protein. The data hold 400,000 to 450,000 distinct CDR3 sequences, with around 72% observed a single time. Sequencing was performed on sorted CD4+, CD8+, or CD8+CD57+ T cells (not recorded which) from PBMCs. Receptor source: a human donor in good health, serving as a control.

Ten or more counts support this clonotype. The V gene is TRBV20-1, the J gene TRBJ2-1; D is possibly TRBD1 (5 bases). V shed 1 base and J shed 6 bases, with 13 bases lying between them. CDR1 DFQATT and CDR2 SNEGSKA come from the germline V gene (reference sequence). This CDR3 is 14 amino acids long. The CDR3 sequence: CSARGQGYSNEQFF. In nucleotides, the CDR3 is TGCAGTGCTAGAGGGCAGGGCTACAGCAATGAGCAGTTCTTC.

This clonotype was counted between two and nine times. The J gene is TRBJ2-5, the V gene TRBV7-2; TRBD2 is a possible D gene (6 bases). V gave up 4 bases and J gave up 5 bases, with 11 bases separating them. Germline values: CDR1 SGHTA, CDR2 FQGNSA. The CDR3 loop spans 13 amino acids. CDR3 bases: TGTGCCAGCAGCTCCCGGACTATGGAGACCCAGTACTTC. This sequence encodes CASSSRTMETQYF. The whole variable domain, filled in from reference TRBV7-2 and TRBJ2-5, reads GAGVSQSPSNKVTEKGKDVELRCDPISGHTALYWYRQSLGQGLEFLIYFQGNSAPDKSGLPSDRFSAERTGGSVSTLTIQRTQQEDSAVYLCASSSRTMETQYFGPGTRLLVL.

Turning to this clonotype: A read error is possible here, since a much larger clone lies one base away. DNA for the CDR3: TGTGCCATCAGTGAATCAGGGGGGCGCAGTGGCTATGAGCAGTTCTTC. This translates into CAISESGGRSGYEQFF. The chain couples TRBV6-5 to TRBJ2-1; possible D gene TRBD1, 7 bases. Germline CDR1 MNHEY, CDR2 SVGAGI. The CDR3 is 16 amino acids.

This clonotype was recorded many times. The chain is built from TRBV27 and TRBJ2-3; either TRBD1 or TRBD2 may supply D (5 bases each). Germline CDR1 is MNHEY and CDR2 is SMNVEV (reference sequence). The CDR3 runs to 15 residues. Trimming pared 3 bases from V and 6 bases from J, leaving 16 bases between. For the CDR3, the DNA is TGTGCCAGCAGTTTCGAGGGGATCCTCCCGGATACGCAGTATTTT. This encodes CASSFEGILPDTQYF.

This clonotype has ten or more counts. V and J are TRBV5-8 and TRBJ1-4, with unresolved D. Germline loops: CDR1 SGHTS, CDR2 YDEGEE. The ends were cut back, 0 bases at V and 0 bases at J, with 9 bases in the middle. This CDR3 spans 16 amino acids. The CDR3 nucleotides read TGTGCCAGCAGCTTGGTCACACCGACAACTAATGAAAAACTGTTTTTT. It yields the protein CASSLVTPTTNEKLFF. Full variable domain (outside the CDR3, taken from reference TRBV5-8 and TRBJ1-4): EAGVTQSPTHLIKTRGQQATLRCSPISGHTSVYWYQQALGLGLQFLLWYDEGEERNRGNFPPRFSGRQFPNYSSELNVNALELEDSALYLCASSLVTPTTNEKLFFGSGTQLSVL.